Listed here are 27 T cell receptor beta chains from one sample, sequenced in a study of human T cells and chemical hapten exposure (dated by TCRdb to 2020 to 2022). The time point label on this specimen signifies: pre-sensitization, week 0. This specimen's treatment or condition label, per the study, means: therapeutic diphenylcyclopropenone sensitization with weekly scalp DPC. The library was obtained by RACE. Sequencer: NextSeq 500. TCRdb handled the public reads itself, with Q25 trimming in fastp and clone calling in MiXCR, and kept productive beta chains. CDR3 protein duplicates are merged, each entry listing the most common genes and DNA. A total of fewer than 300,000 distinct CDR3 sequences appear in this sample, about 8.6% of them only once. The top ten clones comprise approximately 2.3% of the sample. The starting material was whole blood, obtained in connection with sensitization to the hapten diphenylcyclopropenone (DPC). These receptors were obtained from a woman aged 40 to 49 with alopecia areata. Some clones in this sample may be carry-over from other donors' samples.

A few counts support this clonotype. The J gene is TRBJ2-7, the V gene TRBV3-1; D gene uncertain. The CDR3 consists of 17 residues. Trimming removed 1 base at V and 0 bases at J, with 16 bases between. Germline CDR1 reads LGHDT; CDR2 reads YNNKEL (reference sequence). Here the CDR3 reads CASSQGSRLLSSYEQYF. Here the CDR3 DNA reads TGTGCCAGCAGCCAAGGTTCCCGACTCCTAAGCTCCTACGAGCAGTACTTC.

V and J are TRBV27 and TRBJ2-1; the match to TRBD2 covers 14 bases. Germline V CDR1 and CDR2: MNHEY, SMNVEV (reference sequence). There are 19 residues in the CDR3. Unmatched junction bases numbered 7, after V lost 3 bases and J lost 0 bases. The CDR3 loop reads CASSFVGTSGSSSYNEQFF. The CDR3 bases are TGTGCCAGCAGTTTTGTAGGGACTAGCGGGAGCTCCTCCTACAATGAGCAGTTCTTC.

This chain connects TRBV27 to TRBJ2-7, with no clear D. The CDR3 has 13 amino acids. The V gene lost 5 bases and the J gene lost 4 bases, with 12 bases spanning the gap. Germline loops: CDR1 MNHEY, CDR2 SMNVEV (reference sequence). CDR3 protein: CASSNSLLYEQYF. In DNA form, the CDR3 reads TGTGCCAGCAGTAACAGTCTCCTATACGAGCAGTACTTC.

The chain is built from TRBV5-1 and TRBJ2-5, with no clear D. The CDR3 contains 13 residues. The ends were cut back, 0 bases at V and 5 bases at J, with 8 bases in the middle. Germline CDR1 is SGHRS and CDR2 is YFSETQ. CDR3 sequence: CASSLGALETQYF. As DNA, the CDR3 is TGCGCCAGCAGCTTGGGAGCCTTGGAGACCCAGTACTTC.

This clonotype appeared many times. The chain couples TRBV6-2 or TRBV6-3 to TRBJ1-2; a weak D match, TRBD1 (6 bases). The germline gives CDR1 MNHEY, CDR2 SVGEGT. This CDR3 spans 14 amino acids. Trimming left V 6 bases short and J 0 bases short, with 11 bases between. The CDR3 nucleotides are TGTGCCAGCAGACAGACAGGAGCTAACTATGGCTACACCTTC. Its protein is CASRQTGANYGYTF.

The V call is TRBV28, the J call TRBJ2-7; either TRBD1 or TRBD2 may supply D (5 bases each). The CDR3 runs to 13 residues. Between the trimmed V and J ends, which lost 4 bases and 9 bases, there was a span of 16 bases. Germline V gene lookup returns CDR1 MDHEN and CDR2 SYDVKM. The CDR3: CASSSGPERGQYF. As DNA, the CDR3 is TGTGCCAGCAGTTCCGGGCCGGAGAGGGGGCAGTACTTC.

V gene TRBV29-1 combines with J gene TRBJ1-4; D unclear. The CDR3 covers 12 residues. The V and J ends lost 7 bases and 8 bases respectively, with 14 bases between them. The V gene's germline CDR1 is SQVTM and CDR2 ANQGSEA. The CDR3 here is CSASFPGEKLFF. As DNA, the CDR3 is TGCAGCGCCTCCTTCCCGGGCGAAAAACTGTTTTTT.

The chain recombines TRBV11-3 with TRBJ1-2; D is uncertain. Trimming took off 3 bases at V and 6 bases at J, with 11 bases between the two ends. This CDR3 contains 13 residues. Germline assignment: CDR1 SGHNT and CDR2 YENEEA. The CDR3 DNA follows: TGTGCCAGCAGCTTTCTGGACGGTAATGGCTACACCTTC. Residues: CASSFLDGNGYTF. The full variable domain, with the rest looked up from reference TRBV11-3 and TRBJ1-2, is EAGVVQSPRYKIIEKKQPVAFWCNPISGHNTLYWYLQNLGQGPELLIRYENEEAVDDSQLPKDRFSAERLKGVDSTLKIQPAELGDSAVYLCASSFLDGNGYTFGSGTRLTVV.

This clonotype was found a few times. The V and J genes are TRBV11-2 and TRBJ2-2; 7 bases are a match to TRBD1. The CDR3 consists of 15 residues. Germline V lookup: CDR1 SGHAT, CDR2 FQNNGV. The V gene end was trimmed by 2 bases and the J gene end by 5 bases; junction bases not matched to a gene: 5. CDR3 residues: CASSLNRGETGELFF. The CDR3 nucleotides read TGTGCCAGCAGCTTAAACAGGGGTGAAACCGGGGAGCTGTTTTTT.

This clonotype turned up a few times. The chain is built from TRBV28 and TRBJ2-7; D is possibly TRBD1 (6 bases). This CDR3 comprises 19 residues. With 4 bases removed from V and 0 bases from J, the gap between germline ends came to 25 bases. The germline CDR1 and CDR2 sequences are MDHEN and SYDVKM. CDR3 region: CASSWALGHTITISYEQYF. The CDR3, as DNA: TGTGCCAGCAGTTGGGCCCTGGGACACACTATAACCATCTCCTACGAGCAGTACTTC.

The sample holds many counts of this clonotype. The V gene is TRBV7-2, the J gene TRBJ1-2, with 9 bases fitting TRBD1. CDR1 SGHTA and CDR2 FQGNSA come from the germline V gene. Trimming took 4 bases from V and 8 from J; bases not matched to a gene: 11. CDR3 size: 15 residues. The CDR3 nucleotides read TGTGCCAGCAGCTCATTCCCCGGGACAGGGAAGGGCTACACCTTC. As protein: CASSSFPGTGKGYTF.

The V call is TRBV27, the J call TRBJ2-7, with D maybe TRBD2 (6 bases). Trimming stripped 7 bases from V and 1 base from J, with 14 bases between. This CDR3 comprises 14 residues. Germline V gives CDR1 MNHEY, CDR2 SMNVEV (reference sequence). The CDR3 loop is CASTHTAGSYEQYF. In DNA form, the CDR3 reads TGTGCCAGCACTCACACGGCGGGGTCCTACGAGCAGTACTTC.

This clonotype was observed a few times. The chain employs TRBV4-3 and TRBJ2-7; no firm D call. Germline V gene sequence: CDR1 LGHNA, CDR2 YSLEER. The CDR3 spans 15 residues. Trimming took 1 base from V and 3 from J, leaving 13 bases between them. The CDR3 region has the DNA TGCGCCAGCAGCCAAGGGAAAACTGGTTTCTACGAGCAGTACTTC. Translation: CASSQGKTGFYEQYF.

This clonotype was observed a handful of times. The chain's CDR3 is CASRRSEETQYF. CDR3 DNA: TGTGCCAGCAGGCGGTCCGAAGAGACCCAGTACTTC. The V and J genes are TRBV6-2 or TRBV6-3 and TRBJ2-5; D unresolved. V was shortened by 6 bases and J by 3 bases, with 8 bases between the two germline ends. This CDR3 has 12 amino acids. Germline loops: CDR1 MNHEY, CDR2 SVGEGT.

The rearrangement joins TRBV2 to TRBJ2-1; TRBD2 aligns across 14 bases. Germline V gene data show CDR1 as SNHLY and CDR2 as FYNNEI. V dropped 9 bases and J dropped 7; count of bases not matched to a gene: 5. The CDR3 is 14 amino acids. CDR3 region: CARGGLAGANEQFF. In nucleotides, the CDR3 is TGTGCCAGGGGGGGACTAGCGGGAGCGAATGAGCAGTTCTTC.

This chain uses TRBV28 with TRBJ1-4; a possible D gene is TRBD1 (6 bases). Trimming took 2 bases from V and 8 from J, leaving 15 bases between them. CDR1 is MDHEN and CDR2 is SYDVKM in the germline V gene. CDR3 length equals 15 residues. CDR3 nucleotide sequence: TGTGCCAGCAGTTTAGCCTTGGCAGGGGAAGAAAAACTGTTTTTT. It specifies CASSLALAGEEKLFF.

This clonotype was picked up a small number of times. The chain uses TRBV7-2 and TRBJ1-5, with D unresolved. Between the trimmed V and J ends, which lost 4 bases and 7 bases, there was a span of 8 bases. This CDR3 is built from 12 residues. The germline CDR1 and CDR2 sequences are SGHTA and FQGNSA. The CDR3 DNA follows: TGTGCCAGCAGCTCGTTCGGCCAGCCCCAGCATTTT. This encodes CASSSFGQPQHF.

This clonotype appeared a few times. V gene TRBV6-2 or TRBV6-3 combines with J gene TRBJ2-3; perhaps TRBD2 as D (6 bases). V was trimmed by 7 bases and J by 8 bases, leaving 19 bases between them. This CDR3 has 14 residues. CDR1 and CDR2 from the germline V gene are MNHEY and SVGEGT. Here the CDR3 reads CASTAGSRRGTQYF. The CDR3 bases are TGTGCCAGCACCGCGGGGTCCCGTCGGGGTACGCAGTATTTT.

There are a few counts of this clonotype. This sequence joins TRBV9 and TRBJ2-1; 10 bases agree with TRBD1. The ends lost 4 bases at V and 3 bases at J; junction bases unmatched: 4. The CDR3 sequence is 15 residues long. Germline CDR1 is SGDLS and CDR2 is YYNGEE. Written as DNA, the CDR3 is TGTGCCAGCAGCCAGACAGGGGGCGGCTACAATGAGCAGTTCTTC. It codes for CASSQTGGGYNEQFF.

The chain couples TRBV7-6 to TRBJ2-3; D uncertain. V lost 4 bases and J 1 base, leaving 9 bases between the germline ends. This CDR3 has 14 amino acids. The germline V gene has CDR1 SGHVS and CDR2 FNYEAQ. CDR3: CASSSMQGTDTQYF. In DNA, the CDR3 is TGTGCCAGCAGCTCCATGCAGGGCACAGATACGCAGTATTTT.

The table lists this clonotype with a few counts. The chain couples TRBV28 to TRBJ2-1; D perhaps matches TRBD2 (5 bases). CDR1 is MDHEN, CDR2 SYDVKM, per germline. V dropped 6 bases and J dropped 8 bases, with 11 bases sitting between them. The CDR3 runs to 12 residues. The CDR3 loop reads CASSSTGDEQFF. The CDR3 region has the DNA TGTGCCAGCAGCTCCACCGGGGATGAGCAGTTCTTC.

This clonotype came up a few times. Written as DNA, the CDR3 is TGTGCCAGCAGAGCAACAGCTTCCCAAGAGACCCAGTACTTC. Translating it yields CASRATASQETQYF. This chain joins TRBV7-9 and TRBJ2-5; the D is unclear. This CDR3 contains 14 residues. V lost 6 bases, J lost 1 base, and 12 bases lay in between. In germline, CDR1 is SEHNR, CDR2 FQNEAQ (reference sequence).

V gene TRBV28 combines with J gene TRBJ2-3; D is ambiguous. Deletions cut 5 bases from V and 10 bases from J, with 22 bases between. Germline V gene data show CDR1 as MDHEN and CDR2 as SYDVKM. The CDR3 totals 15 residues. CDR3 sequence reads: CASSQQTRMRIAQYF. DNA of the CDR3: TGTGCCAGCAGTCAACAGACCCGGATGAGAATTGCGCAGTATTTT. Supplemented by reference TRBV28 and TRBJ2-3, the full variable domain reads DVKVTQSSRYLVKRTGEKVFLECVQDMDHENMFWYRQDPGLGLRLIYFSYDVKMKEKGDIPEGYSVSREKKERFSLILESASTNQTSMYLCASSQQTRMRIAQYFGPGTRLTVL.

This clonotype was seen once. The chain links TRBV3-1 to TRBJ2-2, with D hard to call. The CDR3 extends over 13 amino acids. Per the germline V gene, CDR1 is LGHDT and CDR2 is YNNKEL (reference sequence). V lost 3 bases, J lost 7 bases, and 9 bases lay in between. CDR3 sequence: CASSHEIGGELFF. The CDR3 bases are TGTGCCAGCAGCCATGAGATTGGCGGGGAGCTGTTTTTT.

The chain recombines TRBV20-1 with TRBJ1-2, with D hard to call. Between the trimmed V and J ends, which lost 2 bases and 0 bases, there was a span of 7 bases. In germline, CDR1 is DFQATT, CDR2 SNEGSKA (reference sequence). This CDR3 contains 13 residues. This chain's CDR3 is CSARWETNYGYTF. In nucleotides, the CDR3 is TGCAGTGCTAGATGGGAAACTAACTATGGCTACACCTTC.

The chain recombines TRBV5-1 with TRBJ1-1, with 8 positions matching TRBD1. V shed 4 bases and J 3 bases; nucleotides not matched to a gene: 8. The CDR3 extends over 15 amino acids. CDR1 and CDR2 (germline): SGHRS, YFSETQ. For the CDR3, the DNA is TGCGCCAGCAGCCCTGGAGCGACAGGGGACACTGAAGCTTTCTTT. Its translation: CASSPGATGDTEAFF.

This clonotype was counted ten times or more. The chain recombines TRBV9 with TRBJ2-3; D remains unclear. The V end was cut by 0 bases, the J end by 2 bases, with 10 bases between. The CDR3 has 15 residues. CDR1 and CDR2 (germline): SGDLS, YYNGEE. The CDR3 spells CASSVGRTYTDTQYF. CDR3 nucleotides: TGTGCCAGCAGCGTAGGCCGAACCTACACAGATACGCAGTATTTT.